These 7 T cell receptor beta chains were all obtained from the same sample, sequenced in a study of T cell responses to AZD1222 COVID-19 vaccine. The protocol was immunoSEQ multiplex PCR, while the TCRdb copy is restricted to in-frame clones and leaves out a portion. The sample contains 90,000 to 100,000 clones, around 89% of which appear only once. This specimen was peripheral blood, taken on day 0 of AZD1222 vaccination. These receptor sequences come from an adult in good health.

The chain links TRBV4-2 to TRBJ2-1, with 8 bases matching TRBD1. From germline, CDR1 is LGHNA and CDR2 YNFKEQ. V shed 1 base, J shed 8 bases, and the junction held 7 bases outside the gene matches. The CDR3 length is 15 residues. CDR3 sequence (DNA): TGTGCCAGCAGCCAAGGGGAGCCAGGGGGCGATGAGCAGTTCTTC. Translating gives CASSQGEPGGDEQFF.

The chain uses TRBV5-4 and TRBJ2-1, with TRBD2 identical over 10 bases. Unmatched junction bases numbered 13, after V lost 3 bases and J lost 4 bases. The CDR3 spans 18 residues. Germline-derived CDR1 and CDR2 are SGHNT and YYREEE (reference sequence). CDR3 region: CASSSQRGGFPSYNEQFF. CDR3 nucleotide sequence: TGTGCCAGCAGCTCGCAGCGGGGGGGGTTCCCCTCTTACAATGAGCAGTTCTTC.

The V gene is TRBV5-1, the J gene TRBJ2-2; 10 positions agree with TRBD2. The length of the CDR3 is 16 residues. Germline V CDR1 and CDR2: SGHRS, YFSETQ. J gave up 4 bases and V 4 bases, and 7 bases lay outside the gene matches. The CDR3 loop is CASSRTGLAPTGELFF. CDR3 in DNA: TGCGCCAGCAGCCGCACGGGACTAGCGCCCACCGGGGAGCTGTTTTTT.

V usage is TRBV28 and J usage is TRBJ1-2; no definite D call. Germline lookup yields CDR1 MDHEN and CDR2 SYDVKM. The V and J ends lost 6 bases and 8 bases respectively, with 16 bases between them. This CDR3 has 13 amino acids. The CDR3: CASRGPLSWGYTF. The CDR3 nucleotides read TGTGCCAGCAGGGGCCCGCTGTCTTGGGGCTACACCTTC.

Only a few counts were recorded for this clone. The rearrangement links TRBV6-2 or TRBV6-3 to TRBJ1-2; D is undetermined. The CDR3 loop spans 13 amino acids. The germline V and J ends were trimmed by 0 bases and 0 bases, with 2 bases remaining between them. CDR1 MNHEY and CDR2 SVGEGT come from the germline V gene. The CDR3 sequence is CASSYSANYGYTF. The CDR3 coding sequence is TGTGCCAGCAGTTACTCAGCTAACTATGGCTACACCTTC.

V gene TRBV25-1 combines with J gene TRBJ1-6, with D possibly TRBD1 on 5 matching bases. Looked up from germline, CDR1 is MGHDK and CDR2 is SYGVNS. V lost 8 bases and J 10 bases, leaving 15 bases between the germline ends. The CDR3 totals 13 residues. Here the CDR3 reads CASGGDGGSPLHF. Written as DNA, the CDR3 is TGTGCCAGCGGGGGGGACGGCGGGTCACCCCTCCACTTT. Based on the CDR3 plus reference TRBV25-1 and TRBJ1-6, the full variable domain is EADIYQTPRYLVIGTGKKITLECSQTMGHDKMYWYQQDPGMELHLIHYSYGVNSTEKGDLSSESTVSRIRTEHFPLTLESARPSHTSQYLCASGGDGGSPLHFGNGTRLTVT.

The V gene is TRBV4-1, the J gene TRBJ1-4; tentatively, D is TRBD1 (5 bases). Trimming left V 6 bases short and J 5 bases short, with 16 bases between. This CDR3 has 15 residues. The V gene's germline CDR1 is MGHRA and CDR2 YSYEKL. Here the CDR3 DNA reads TGCGCCAGCAGTCACAGTCAGGGTAACAATGAAAAACTGTTTTTT. As protein: CASSHSQGNNEKLFF.